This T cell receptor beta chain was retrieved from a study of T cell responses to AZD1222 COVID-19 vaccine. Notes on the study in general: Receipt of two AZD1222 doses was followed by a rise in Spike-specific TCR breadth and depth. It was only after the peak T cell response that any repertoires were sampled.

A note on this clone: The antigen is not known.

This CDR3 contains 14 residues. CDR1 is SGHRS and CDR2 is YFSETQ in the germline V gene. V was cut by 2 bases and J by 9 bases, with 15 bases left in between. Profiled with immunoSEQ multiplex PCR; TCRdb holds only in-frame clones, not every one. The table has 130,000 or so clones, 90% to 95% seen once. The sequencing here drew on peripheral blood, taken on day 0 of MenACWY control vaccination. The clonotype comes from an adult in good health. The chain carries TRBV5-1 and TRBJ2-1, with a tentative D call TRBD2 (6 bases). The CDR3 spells CASSFGGIGSEQFF. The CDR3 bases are TGCGCCAGCAGCTTCGGCGGGATTGGGAGTGAGCAGTTCTTC.